The rows below give T cell receptor beta chains drawn from one sample of a study of cytomegalovirus exposure and HLA in healthy donors. Data came from immunoSEQ multiplex PCR; TCRdb stores just in-frame clones and leaves some out. Of approximately 140,000 clones listed, roughly 79% are singletons. Material: PBMCs. The receptors were sampled from a middle-aged woman in good health and CMV-seropositive. Each CDR3 is given with its conserved first and last residue. D genes are given only for firm matches. A row's size may be missing; if present it is once, few, many or a size class.

>TRBV7-9|TRBJ2-1|.|TRBD1
TGTGCCAGCAGCCGACAGGGGGTGAGTGAGCAGTTCTTC
CASSRQGVSEQFF
>TRBV6-1|TRBJ2-1|.|TRBD1
TGTGCCAGCAGTGGGGGACAGGGCCCTTACAATGAGCAGTTCTTC
CASSGGQGPYNEQFF
>TRBV13|TRBJ1-1|.|TRBD1
TGTGCCAGCAGCTTATACGCACCCTCGCGCAGGGGGTATAGATGGAACACTGAAGCTTTCTTT
CASSLYAPSRRGYRWNTEAFF
>TRBV6-5|TRBJ1-6|.|.
TGTGCCAGCAGTTACTTCATAGGACAGCCGAATTCACCCCTCCACTTT
CASSYFIGQPNSPLHF
>TRBV5-1|TRBJ2-3|.|TRBD2
TGCGCCAGCAGCTGGGGAGGGACTAGCGGTTACCTCACAGATACGCAGTATTTT
CASSWGGTSGYLTDTQYF
>TRBV5-1|TRBJ2-7|.|TRBD2
TGCGCCAGCAGCTTCACTAGCGGGGGAGACTACGAGCAGTACTTC
CASSFTSGGDYEQYF
>TRBV18|TRBJ2-7|.|TRBD1
TGTGCCAGCTCAACTGGGACAGGGCCGTACGAGCAGTACTTC
CASSTGTGPYEQYF
>TRBV7-5|TRBJ2-2|.|.
TGTGTCAGAAGCTTAGCTAAAGGGGTAGGACACCCGAACGCCGGGGAGCTGTTTTTT
CVRSLAKGVGHPNAGELFF
>TRBV30|TRBJ1-2|.|.
TGTGCCTGGAGTGTACTATCGGGGGGAGGGACGACCTATGGCTACACCTTC
CAWSVLSGGGTTYGYTF
>TRBV6-5|TRBJ1-2|.|.
TGTGCCAGCAGTCCCGGGACAACATGTGGCTACACCTTC
CASSPGTTCGYTF
>TRBV27|TRBJ2-1|.|TRBD2
TGTGCCAGCAGTTTAGAGTCTAGCGGGGGATACAATGAGCAGTTCTTC
CASSLESSGGYNEQFF
>TRBV11-2|TRBJ2-7|.|.
TGTGCCAGCAGCCCCACGGCGGGGAAAAGTTACGAGCAGTACTTC
CASSPTAGKSYEQYF
>TRBV19|TRBJ2-2|few|TRBD2
TGTGCCAGTAGTATAGGTGTAGCGGGAGCGAACACCGGGGAGCTGTTTTTT
CASSIGVAGANTGELFF
>TRBV6-5|TRBJ1-6|.|.
TGTGCCAGCAGTTACCTACAGCATAATTCACCCCTCCACTTT
CASSYLQHNSPLHF
>TRBV2|TRBJ2-5|.|TRBD1
TGTGCCAGCAGTGATGGACAGGGCCAAGAGACCCAGTACTTC
CASSDGQGQETQYF
>TRBV2|TRBJ2-4|.|TRBD2
TGTGCCAGCAGTGGAATAGCGGGGGGCGGCAACATTCAGTACTTC
CASSGIAGGGNIQYF
>TRBV5-5|TRBJ1-6|.|.
TGTGCCAGCAGCTTGGCTCAGGGGACCAATTCACCCCTCCACTTT
CASSLAQGTNSPLHF
>TRBV7-3|TRBJ2-2|.|.
TGTGCCAGCAGCCTAAACGCAGTCGCCGGGGAGCTGTTTTTT
CASSLNAVAGELFF
>TRBV28|TRBJ2-1|.|TRBD2
TGTGCCAGCAGTTTCTTGAGACTAGCGGGGTTTCTACCTGAGCAGTTCTTC
CASSFLRLAGFLPEQFF
>TRBV28|TRBJ1-5|.|.
TGTGCCAGCAGGGAGAAGACCTGGGGCAATCAGCCCCAGCATTTT
CASREKTWGNQPQHF
>TRBV6-7|TRBJ2-4|.|.
TGTGCCAGCAGTTGCCCGGACAAGTTGCTAGCCAAAAACATTCAGTACTTC
CASSCPDKLLAKNIQYF
>TRBV19|TRBJ1-6|.|.
TGTGCCAGTAGTATGGATCCCGGGGCCTATAATTCACCCCTCCACTTT
CASSMDPGAYNSPLHF
>TRBV27|TRBJ2-6|.|.
TGTGCCAGCAGCACCCGCCGGGATTCTGGGGCCAACGTCCTGACTTTC
CASSTRRDSGANVLTF
>TRBV4-1|TRBJ2-3|.|TRBD2
TGCGCCAGCAGCGTCGGGACTAGCGGGACTAGCACAGATACGCAGTATTTT
CASSVGTSGTSTDTQYF
>TRBV7-9|TRBJ1-2|.|.
TGTGCCAGCAGCTACGGAGGAGGGTGGTACACCTTC
CASSYGGGWYTF
>TRBV2|TRBJ2-1|.|.
TGTGCCAGCAGTGAACGGGACAAGCTGTTCTTC
CASSERDKLFF
>TRBV7-9|TRBJ2-1|.|.
TGTGCCAGCAGCTTAACTAGTGGGGCCTACAATGAGCAGTTCTTC
CASSLTSGAYNEQFF
>TRBV2|TRBJ1-1|.|.
TGTGCCAGCAGTGTGGGGACATTTTTTGAAGCTTTCTTT
CASSVGTFFEAFF